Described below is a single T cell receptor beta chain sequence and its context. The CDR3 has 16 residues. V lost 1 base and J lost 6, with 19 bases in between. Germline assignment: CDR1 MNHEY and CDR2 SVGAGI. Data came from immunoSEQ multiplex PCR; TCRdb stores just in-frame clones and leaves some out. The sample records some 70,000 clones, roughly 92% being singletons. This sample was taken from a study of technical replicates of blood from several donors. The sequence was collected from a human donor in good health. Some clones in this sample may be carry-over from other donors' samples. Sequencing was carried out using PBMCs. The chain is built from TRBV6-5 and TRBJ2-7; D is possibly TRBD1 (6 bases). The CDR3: CASSYFEAQGTLEQYF. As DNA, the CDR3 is TGTGCCAGCAGTTACTTCGAGGCACAGGGTACACTCGAGCAGTACTTC.